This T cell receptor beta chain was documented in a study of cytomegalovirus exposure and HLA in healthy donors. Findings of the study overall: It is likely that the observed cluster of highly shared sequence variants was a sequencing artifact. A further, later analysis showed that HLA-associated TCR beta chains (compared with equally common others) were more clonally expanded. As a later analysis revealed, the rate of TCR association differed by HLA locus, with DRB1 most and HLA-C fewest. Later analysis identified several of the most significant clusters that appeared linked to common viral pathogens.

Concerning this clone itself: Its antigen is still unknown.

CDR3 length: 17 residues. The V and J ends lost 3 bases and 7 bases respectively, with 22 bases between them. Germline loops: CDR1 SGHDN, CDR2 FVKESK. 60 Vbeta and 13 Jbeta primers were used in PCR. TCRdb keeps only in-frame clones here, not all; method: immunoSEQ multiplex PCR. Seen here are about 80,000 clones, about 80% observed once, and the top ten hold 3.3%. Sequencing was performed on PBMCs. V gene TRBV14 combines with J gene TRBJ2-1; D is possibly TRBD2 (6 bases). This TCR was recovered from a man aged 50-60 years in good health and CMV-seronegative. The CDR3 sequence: CASSQRVSDSAGNEQFF. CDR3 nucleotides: TGTGCCAGCAGCCAGAGGGTCTCGGACTCCGCGGGAAATGAGCAGTTCTTC. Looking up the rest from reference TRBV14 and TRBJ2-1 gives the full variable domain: EAGVTQFPSHSVIEKGQTVTLRCDPISGHDNLYWYRRVMGKEIKFLLHFVKESKQDESGMPNNRFLAERTGGTYSTLKVQPAELEDSGVYFCASSQRVSDSAGNEQFFGPGTRLTVL.